A selection of T cell receptor beta chains follows, all from one sample in a study of T cell repertoires in cytomegalovirus infection. One entry per CDR3 protein, called by TCRdb with MiXCR from the reads. The profile covers about 440,000 distinct CDR3 sequences, with roughly a third appearing a single time and roughly an eighth taken by the ten largest. The sequencing sample was made of PBMCs. Receptor source: a human donor in good health (CMV status not recorded). Some clones in this sample may be carry-over from other donors' samples. Each CDR3 is given with its conserved first and last residue. Each record gives: CDR3 DNA, CDR3 protein, V gene, clone size, J gene, D gene. A D gene is named only where the DNA matches it firmly. Only part of the rows carry a size: once, few, many, or a class if the clone is expanded.

CDR3 DNA: TGTGCCAGCAGGGGCCTTAAGGGTGGGAGCGAAGCTTTCTTT; CDR3 protein: CASRGLKGGSEAFF; V gene: TRBV6-1; clone size: few; J gene: TRBJ1-1; D gene: NA
CDR3 DNA: TGTGCCAGCAGTTACTTCTCGTTCGGTCAGAAAAATGAGCAGTTCTTC; CDR3 protein: CASSYFSFGQKNEQFF; V gene: TRBV6-2/TRBV6-3; clone size: NA; J gene: TRBJ2-1; D gene: NA
CDR3 DNA: TGTGCCAGCAGCTTAGGTGTGTTAATGAGCAATCAGCCCCAGCATTTT; CDR3 protein: CASSLGVLMSNQPQHF; V gene: TRBV7-8; clone size: few; J gene: TRBJ1-5; D gene: NA
CDR3 DNA: TGTGCCAGCGGGCAGGGACAGGGTGGTCAGCCCCAGCATTTT; CDR3 protein: CASGQGQGGQPQHF; V gene: TRBV27; clone size: few; J gene: TRBJ1-5; D gene: TRBD1
CDR3 DNA: TGTGCCAGCACCCCCTCCTGGGGGCTGTTTTTT; CDR3 protein: CASTPSWGLFF; V gene: TRBV7-6; clone size: NA; J gene: TRBJ2-2; D gene: NA
CDR3 DNA: TGCAGTGCTAGAAGGTCCAATCAAGAGACCCAGTACTTC; CDR3 protein: CSARRSNQETQYF; V gene: TRBV20-1; clone size: few; J gene: TRBJ2-5; D gene: NA
CDR3 DNA: TGTGCCAGCAGCCAGGGGGTATTCACAGATACGCAGTATTTT; CDR3 protein: CASSQGVFTDTQYF; V gene: TRBV11-2; clone size: NA; J gene: TRBJ2-3; D gene: TRBD1
CDR3 DNA: TGTGCCAGCAGTTTCTTACAGGGGGAAGTCAAAAACATTCAGTACTTC; CDR3 protein: CASSFLQGEVKNIQYF; V gene: TRBV12-3/TRBV12-4; clone size: few; J gene: TRBJ2-4; D gene: TRBD1
CDR3 DNA: TGTGCCAGCAGTTCCTCTCCCTCTGAGGGATTCTCCTACGAGCAGTACTTC; CDR3 protein: CASSSSPSEGFSYEQYF; V gene: TRBV27; clone size: few; J gene: TRBJ2-7; D gene: NA
CDR3 DNA: TGTGCCAGCAGTCAACCCGGTGATAGCAATCAGCCCCAGCATTTT; CDR3 protein: CASSQPGDSNQPQHF; V gene: TRBV12-3/TRBV12-4; clone size: many; J gene: TRBJ1-5; D gene: NA
CDR3 DNA: TGTGCCAGCAGCTTCTTACAGGGGGCCAAAGAAGCTTTCTTT; CDR3 protein: CASSFLQGAKEAFF; V gene: TRBV7-2; clone size: many; J gene: TRBJ1-1; D gene: TRBD1
CDR3 DNA: TGTGCCAGCAGCTTAGATTCACTAGCGGGGGGCGTAGCCAAAAACATTCAGTACTTC; CDR3 protein: CASSLDSLAGGVAKNIQYF; V gene: TRBV11-2; clone size: NA; J gene: TRBJ2-4; D gene: TRBD2
CDR3 DNA: TGTGCCAGCAGTTACTCGGTGGCGGAACTCTACCAAGAGACCCAGTACTTC; CDR3 protein: CASSYSVAELYQETQYF; V gene: TRBV6-2/TRBV6-3; clone size: many; J gene: TRBJ2-5; D gene: NA
CDR3 DNA: TGTGCCAGCAGTTACGTAAATGGGGCTTTCTTT; CDR3 protein: CASSYVNGAFF; V gene: TRBV6-1; clone size: NA; J gene: TRBJ1-1; D gene: NA
CDR3 DNA: TGTGCCACCAGTGATTCCCGATTTGGAAACACCATATATTTT; CDR3 protein: CATSDSRFGNTIYF; V gene: TRBV24-1; clone size: NA; J gene: TRBJ1-3; D gene: NA
CDR3 DNA: TGTGCCAGCAGCTCATACGGGACAGCAGACAAAGAGACCCAGTACTTC; CDR3 protein: CASSSYGTADKETQYF; V gene: TRBV7-8; clone size: few; J gene: TRBJ2-5; D gene: TRBD1
CDR3 DNA: TGTGCCAGCAGCTTAGGAGTCCTTAGTGCCGAGCAGTTCTTC; CDR3 protein: CASSLGVLSAEQFF; V gene: TRBV11-2; clone size: few; J gene: TRBJ2-1; D gene: NA
CDR3 DNA: TGTGCCAGCAGTGAAGCGCTGACCTCCTACGAGCAGTACTTC; CDR3 protein: CASSEALTSYEQYF; V gene: TRBV2; clone size: many; J gene: TRBJ2-7; D gene: NA
CDR3 DNA: TGTGCCAGCAGCTTAGCAAGCGGGGCAGGAAATGAGCAGTTCTTC; CDR3 protein: CASSLASGAGNEQFF; V gene: TRBV7-2; clone size: many; J gene: TRBJ2-1; D gene: TRBD2
CDR3 DNA: TGTGCCAGCAGCAACGGTGGTAGCGGGACCCAAGAGACCCAGTACTTC; CDR3 protein: CASSNGGSGTQETQYF; V gene: TRBV14; clone size: NA; J gene: TRBJ2-5; D gene: TRBD2
CDR3 DNA: TGCAGCGTTGGAGGAGGGGACGGCTATGGCTACACCTTC; CDR3 protein: CSVGGGDGYGYTF; V gene: TRBV29-1; clone size: NA; J gene: TRBJ1-2; D gene: NA
CDR3 DNA: TGTGCCACCAGCCCTGGGGAGGGCCCGGGAGAGACCCAGTACTTC; CDR3 protein: CATSPGEGPGETQYF; V gene: TRBV15; clone size: many; J gene: TRBJ2-5; D gene: TRBD2
CDR3 DNA: TGTGCCAGCAGTGAAGTGCAGGGGGCCTTGAACACTGAAGCTTTCTTT; CDR3 protein: CASSEVQGALNTEAFF; V gene: TRBV2; clone size: few; J gene: TRBJ1-1; D gene: TRBD1
CDR3 DNA: TGTGCCAGCAGTTATGACAGGGCTTCTCAGCCCCAGCATTTT; CDR3 protein: CASSYDRASQPQHF; V gene: TRBV6-5; clone size: NA; J gene: TRBJ1-5; D gene: TRBD1
CDR3 DNA: TGCAGTGCAGGGACAGTTCTTAATTCACCCCTCCACTTT; CDR3 protein: CSAGTVLNSPLHF; V gene: TRBV20-1; clone size: NA; J gene: TRBJ1-6; D gene: TRBD1
CDR3 DNA: TGTGCCAGCAGCCAAGGCGCTCGGCAGGGGGAGACTGAAGCTTTCTTT; CDR3 protein: CASSQGARQGETEAFF; V gene: TRBV4-2; clone size: NA; J gene: TRBJ1-1; D gene: TRBD1
CDR3 DNA: TGTGCCAGCAGCACCACCCCACGGGACACCATCTACGAGCAGTACTTC; CDR3 protein: CASSTTPRDTIYEQYF; V gene: TRBV7-8; clone size: many; J gene: TRBJ2-7; D gene: NA
CDR3 DNA: TGCAGTGCCCAATCATTCGGGAACTCTGGAAACACCATATATTTT; CDR3 protein: CSAQSFGNSGNTIYF; V gene: TRBV20-1; clone size: NA; J gene: TRBJ1-3; D gene: NA
CDR3 DNA: TGTGCCTGCAGCTTGGATATCCGTCTGATGAACACTGAAGCTTTCTTT; CDR3 protein: CACSLDIRLMNTEAFF; V gene: TRBV5-5; clone size: once; J gene: TRBJ1-1; D gene: NA
CDR3 DNA: TGTGCCAGCAGTTCGGGGGTACTCACAGATACGCAGTATTTT; CDR3 protein: CASSSGVLTDTQYF; V gene: TRBV2; clone size: NA; J gene: TRBJ2-3; D gene: NA
CDR3 DNA: TGTGCCAGCAGTGAAGGAGGAGCAGGGCGGTCTGAAGCTTTCTTT; CDR3 protein: CASSEGGAGRSEAFF; V gene: TRBV25-1; clone size: NA; J gene: TRBJ1-1; D gene: NA
CDR3 DNA: TGTGCCAGCAGCCCCGCTAGCGGGGGGGCGCACGGGGAGCTGTTTTTT; CDR3 protein: CASSPASGGAHGELFF; V gene: TRBV7-2; clone size: NA; J gene: TRBJ2-2; D gene: TRBD2
CDR3 DNA: TGTGCCAGCAGCCGAGCCCCCCTACGACAGGGGCGGGAAGATACGCAGTATTTT; CDR3 protein: CASSRAPLRQGREDTQYF; V gene: TRBV7-2; clone size: NA; J gene: TRBJ2-3; D gene: TRBD1
CDR3 DNA: TGTGCCAGCACCACGTTAAGGGACTATGGCTACACCTTC; CDR3 protein: CASTTLRDYGYTF; V gene: TRBV7-2; clone size: many; J gene: TRBJ1-2; D gene: NA
CDR3 DNA: TGTGCCAGCAGCTTAGTGCCGGGACTAGCGGCCAGCACAGATACGCAGTATTTT; CDR3 protein: CASSLVPGLAASTDTQYF; V gene: TRBV7-2; clone size: many; J gene: TRBJ2-3; D gene: TRBD2
CDR3 DNA: TGTGCCAGCATGAGAGGGACAGAGACCCAGTACTTC; CDR3 protein: CASMRGTETQYF; V gene: TRBV28; clone size: few; J gene: TRBJ2-5; D gene: NA
CDR3 DNA: TGTGCCAGCAGCTTAGTCCGGGGAAGCCAAGAGACCCAGTACTTC; CDR3 protein: CASSLVRGSQETQYF; V gene: TRBV7-2; clone size: NA; J gene: TRBJ2-5; D gene: NA
CDR3 DNA: TGTGCCAGCAGTGCGGCAGGGGGGGTCTACAATGAGCAGTTCTTC; CDR3 protein: CASSAAGGVYNEQFF; V gene: TRBV6-6; clone size: once; J gene: TRBJ2-1; D gene: NA
CDR3 DNA: TGTGCCAGCAGCTTATCCACAGACAGGGGAACCGGGGAGCTGTTTTTT; CDR3 protein: CASSLSTDRGTGELFF; V gene: TRBV7-8; clone size: many; J gene: TRBJ2-2; D gene: TRBD1
CDR3 DNA: TGTGCCAGCTCACTCGACCGGATGGACACTGAAGCTTTCTTT; CDR3 protein: CASSLDRMDTEAFF; V gene: TRBV18; clone size: NA; J gene: TRBJ1-1; D gene: NA
CDR3 DNA: TGTGCCAGCAGACCCGGGACTAGCGGCTCAGATACGCAGTATTTT; CDR3 protein: CASRPGTSGSDTQYF; V gene: TRBV6-6; clone size: NA; J gene: TRBJ2-3; D gene: TRBD2
CDR3 DNA: TGTGCCAGCAGTTACTCGGGAACCTCGAACACTGAAGCTTTCTTT; CDR3 protein: CASSYSGTSNTEAFF; V gene: TRBV6-5; clone size: few; J gene: TRBJ1-1; D gene: NA
CDR3 DNA: TGCAGTGCTAGAGGGGACAGCAAGCAGTACTTC; CDR3 protein: CSARGDSKQYF; V gene: TRBV20-1; clone size: NA; J gene: TRBJ2-7; D gene: TRBD1
CDR3 DNA: TGTGCCAGCAGTCACCCCCTAGCGGGGGGGAAGTATGAGCAGTTCTTC; CDR3 protein: CASSHPLAGGKYEQFF; V gene: TRBV12-3/TRBV12-4; clone size: NA; J gene: TRBJ2-1; D gene: TRBD2
CDR3 DNA: TGTGCCAGCAGTATCGGGACAGCGACGGGCTACACCTTC; CDR3 protein: CASSIGTATGYTF; V gene: TRBV6-1; clone size: few; J gene: TRBJ1-2; D gene: TRBD1
CDR3 DNA: TGTGCCAGCAGCTTAAAGAGATACGAGCAGTACTTC; CDR3 protein: CASSLKRYEQYF; V gene: TRBV7-2; clone size: few; J gene: TRBJ2-7; D gene: NA
CDR3 DNA: TGTGCCAGCAGCTTAGATCAAACCTACGAGCAGTACTTC; CDR3 protein: CASSLDQTYEQYF; V gene: TRBV11-2; clone size: NA; J gene: TRBJ2-7; D gene: NA
CDR3 DNA: TGCGCCAGCAGCCAAGAAGGGAGGGGAAACACTGAAGCTTTCTTT; CDR3 protein: CASSQEGRGNTEAFF; V gene: TRBV4-3; clone size: few; J gene: TRBJ1-1; D gene: NA
CDR3 DNA: TGTGCCAGCAGTTTTTCGGGCCGGGGGGCCCAGTACTTC; CDR3 protein: CASSFSGRGAQYF; V gene: TRBV12-3/TRBV12-4; clone size: many; J gene: TRBJ2-5; D gene: TRBD2
CDR3 DNA: TGTGCCAGCACCTACCCTCCTAGCGGGGGGCCAGATACGCAGTATTTT; CDR3 protein: CASTYPPSGGPDTQYF; V gene: TRBV6-6; clone size: NA; J gene: TRBJ2-3; D gene: TRBD2
CDR3 DNA: TGTGCCAGCAGTCCACAGGGACGGGCGACCCAGTACTTC; CDR3 protein: CASSPQGRATQYF; V gene: TRBV6-2/TRBV6-3; clone size: NA; J gene: TRBJ2-5; D gene: NA
CDR3 DNA: TGTGCCAGTAACCTGTCCGACAGGGGGGGCCAGCCCCAGCATTTT; CDR3 protein: CASNLSDRGGQPQHF; V gene: TRBV19; clone size: few; J gene: TRBJ1-5; D gene: TRBD1
CDR3 DNA: TGTGCCAGCAGTCACCAGGGACAGGGGGTCTACGAGCAGTACTTC; CDR3 protein: CASSHQGQGVYEQYF; V gene: TRBV6-1; clone size: many; J gene: TRBJ2-7; D gene: TRBD1
CDR3 DNA: TGTGCCATCAGCTTAGCAGCATTATCGGAAGCGTTCTTT; CDR3 protein: CAISLAALSEAFF; V gene: TRBV7-2; clone size: once; J gene: TRBJ1-1; D gene: NA